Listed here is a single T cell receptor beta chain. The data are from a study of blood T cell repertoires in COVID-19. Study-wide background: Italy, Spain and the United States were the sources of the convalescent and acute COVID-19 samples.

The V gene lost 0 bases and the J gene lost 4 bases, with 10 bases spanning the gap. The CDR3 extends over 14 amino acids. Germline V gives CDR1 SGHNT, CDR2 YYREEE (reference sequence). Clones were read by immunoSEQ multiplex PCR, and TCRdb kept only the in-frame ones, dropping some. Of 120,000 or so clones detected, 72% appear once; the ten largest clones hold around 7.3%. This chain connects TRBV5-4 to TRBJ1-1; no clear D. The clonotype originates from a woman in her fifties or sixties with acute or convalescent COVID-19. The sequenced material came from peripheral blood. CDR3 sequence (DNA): TGTGCCAGCAGCTTGGATCCGGGAGGCACTGAAGCTTTCTTT. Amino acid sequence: CASSLDPGGTEAFF.